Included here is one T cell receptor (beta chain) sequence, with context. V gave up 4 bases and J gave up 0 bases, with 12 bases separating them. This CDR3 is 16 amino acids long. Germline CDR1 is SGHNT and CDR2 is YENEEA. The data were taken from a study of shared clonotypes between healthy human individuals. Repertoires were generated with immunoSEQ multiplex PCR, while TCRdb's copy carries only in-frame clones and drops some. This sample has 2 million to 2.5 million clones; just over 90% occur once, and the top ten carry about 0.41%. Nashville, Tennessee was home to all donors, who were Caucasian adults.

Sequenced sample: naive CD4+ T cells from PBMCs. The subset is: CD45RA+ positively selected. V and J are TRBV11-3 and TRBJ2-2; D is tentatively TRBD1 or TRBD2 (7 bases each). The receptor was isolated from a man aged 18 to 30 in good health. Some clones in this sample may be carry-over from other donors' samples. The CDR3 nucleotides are TGTGCCAGCAGCTCCAGGGGGGGTTCGAACACCGGGGAGCTGTTTTTT. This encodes CASSSRGGSNTGELFF.